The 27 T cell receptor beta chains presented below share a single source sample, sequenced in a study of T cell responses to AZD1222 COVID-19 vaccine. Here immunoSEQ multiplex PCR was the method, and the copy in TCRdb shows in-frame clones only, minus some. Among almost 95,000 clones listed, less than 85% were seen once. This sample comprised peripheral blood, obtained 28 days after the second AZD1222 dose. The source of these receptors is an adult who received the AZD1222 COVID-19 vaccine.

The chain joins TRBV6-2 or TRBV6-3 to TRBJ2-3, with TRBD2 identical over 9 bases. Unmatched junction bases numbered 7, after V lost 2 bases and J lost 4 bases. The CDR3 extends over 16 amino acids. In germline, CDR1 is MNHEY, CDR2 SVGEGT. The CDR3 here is CASSYAGTSLPDTQYF. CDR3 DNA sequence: TGTGCCAGCAGTTACGCCGGGACTAGCCTACCAGATACGCAGTATTTT.

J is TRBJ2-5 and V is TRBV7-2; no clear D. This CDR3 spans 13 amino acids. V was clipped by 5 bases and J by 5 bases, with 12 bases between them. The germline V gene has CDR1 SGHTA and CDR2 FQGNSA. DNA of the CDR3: TGTGCCAGCAGCCCGTTCGCTTGGGAGACCCAGTACTTC. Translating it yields CASSPFAWETQYF.

This chain's CDR3 is CASSLYRRPYEQYF. The CDR3 bases are TGTGCCAGCAGTTTATACAGAAGACCCTACGAGCAGTACTTC. The genes are TRBV28 and TRBJ2-7; D gene ambiguous. Trimming took off 1 base at V and 2 bases at J, with 9 bases between the two ends. This CDR3 has 14 residues. Germline CDR1 and CDR2: MDHEN and SYDVKM.

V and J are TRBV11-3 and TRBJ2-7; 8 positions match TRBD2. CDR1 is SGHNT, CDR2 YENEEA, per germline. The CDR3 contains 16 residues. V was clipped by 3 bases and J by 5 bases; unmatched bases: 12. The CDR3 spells CASSLLPGLDRNEQYF. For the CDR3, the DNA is TGTGCCAGCAGCTTGTTACCGGGACTAGATCGGAACGAGCAGTACTTC. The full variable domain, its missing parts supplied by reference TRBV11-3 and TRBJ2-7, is EAGVVQSPRYKIIEKKQPVAFWCNPISGHNTLYWYLQNLGQGPELLIRYENEEAVDDSQLPKDRFSAERLKGVDSTLKIQPAELGDSAVYLCASSLLPGLDRNEQYFGPGTRLTVT.

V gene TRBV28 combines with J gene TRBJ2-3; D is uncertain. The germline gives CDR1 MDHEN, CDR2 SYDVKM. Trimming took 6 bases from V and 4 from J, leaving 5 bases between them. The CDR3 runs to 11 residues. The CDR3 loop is CASRMADTQYF. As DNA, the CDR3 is TGTGCCAGCAGAATGGCAGATACGCAGTATTTT. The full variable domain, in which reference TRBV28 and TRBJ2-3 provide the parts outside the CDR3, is DVKVTQSSRYLVKRTGEKVFLECVQDMDHENMFWYRQDPGLGLRLIYFSYDVKMKEKGDIPEGYSVSREKKERFSLILESASTNQTSMYLCASRMADTQYFGPGTRLTVL.

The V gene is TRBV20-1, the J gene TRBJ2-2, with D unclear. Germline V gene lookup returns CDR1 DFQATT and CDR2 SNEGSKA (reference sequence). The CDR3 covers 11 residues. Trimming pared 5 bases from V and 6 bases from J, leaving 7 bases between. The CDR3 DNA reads TGCAGTGCTGCTAGGTCCGGGGAGCTGTTTTTT. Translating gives CSAARSGELFF.

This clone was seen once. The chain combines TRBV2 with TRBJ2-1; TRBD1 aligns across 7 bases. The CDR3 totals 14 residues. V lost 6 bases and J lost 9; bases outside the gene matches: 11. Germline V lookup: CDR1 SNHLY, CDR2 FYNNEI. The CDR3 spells CASRVLDRVGEQFF. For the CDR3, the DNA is TGTGCCAGCAGGGTTTTAGACAGGGTGGGTGAGCAGTTCTTC.

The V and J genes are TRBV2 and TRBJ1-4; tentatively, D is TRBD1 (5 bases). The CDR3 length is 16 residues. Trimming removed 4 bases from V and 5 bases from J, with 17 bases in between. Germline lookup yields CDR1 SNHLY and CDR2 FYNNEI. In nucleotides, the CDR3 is TGTGCCAGCAGTGTTCAGCAGGGCCTGAAAAATGAAAAACTGTTTTTT. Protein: CASSVQQGLKNEKLFF. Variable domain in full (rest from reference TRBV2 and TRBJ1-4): EPEVTQTPSHQVTQMGQEVILRCVPISNHLYFYWYRQILGQKVEFLVSFYNNEISEKSEIFDDQFSVERPDGSNFTLKIRSTKLEDSAMYFCASSVQQGLKNEKLFFGSGTQLSVL.

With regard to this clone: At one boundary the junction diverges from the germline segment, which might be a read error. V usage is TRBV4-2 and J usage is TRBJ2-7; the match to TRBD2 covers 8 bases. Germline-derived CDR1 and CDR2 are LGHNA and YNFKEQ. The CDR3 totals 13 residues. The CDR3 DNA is TGTGCCAGCAGCCAAGACCGTCCGGGACTAGAAAAATTC. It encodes CASSQDRPGLEKF.

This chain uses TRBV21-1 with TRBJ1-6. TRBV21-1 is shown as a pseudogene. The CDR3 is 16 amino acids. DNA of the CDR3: TGTGCCAGCAGCAAAGGGGGACGGATCTATAATTCACCCCTCCACTTT. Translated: CASSKGGRIYNSPLHF.

CDR3 in amino acids: CAWMEGTSGNTIYF. CDR3 DNA: TGTGCCTGGATGGAGGGTACCTCTGGAAACACCATATATTTT. The chain uses TRBV30 and TRBJ1-3; D ambiguous. Trimming took off 4 bases at V and 0 bases at J, with 10 bases between the two ends. This CDR3 is 14 amino acids long. Looked up from germline, CDR1 is GTSNPN and CDR2 is SVGIG (reference sequence).

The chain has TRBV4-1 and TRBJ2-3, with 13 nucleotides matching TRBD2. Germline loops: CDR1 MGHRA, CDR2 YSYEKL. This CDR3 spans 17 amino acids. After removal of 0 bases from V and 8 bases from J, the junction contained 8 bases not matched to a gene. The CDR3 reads CASSQDRRLAGGGTQYF. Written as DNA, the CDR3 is TGCGCCAGCAGCCAAGATCGCCGACTAGCGGGGGGAGGTACGCAGTATTTT.

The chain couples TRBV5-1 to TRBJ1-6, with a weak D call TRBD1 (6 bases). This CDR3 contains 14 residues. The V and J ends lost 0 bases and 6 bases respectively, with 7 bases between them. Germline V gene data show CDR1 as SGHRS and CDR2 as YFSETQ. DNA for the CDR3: TGCGCCAGCAGCTTGGGGGGGCCTAATTCACCCCTCCACTTT. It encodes CASSLGGPNSPLHF.

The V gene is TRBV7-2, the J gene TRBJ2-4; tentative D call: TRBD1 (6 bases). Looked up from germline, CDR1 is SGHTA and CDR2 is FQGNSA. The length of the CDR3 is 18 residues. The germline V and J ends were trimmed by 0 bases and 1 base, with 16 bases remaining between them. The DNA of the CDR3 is TGTGCCAGCAGCTTAGCGCCAGGGGAGACCTTTGCCAAAAACATTCAGTACTTC. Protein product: CASSLAPGETFAKNIQYF. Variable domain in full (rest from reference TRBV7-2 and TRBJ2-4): GAGVSQSPSNKVTEKGKDVELRCDPISGHTALYWYRQSLGQGLEFLIYFQGNSAPDKSGLPSDRFSAERTGGSVSTLTIQRTQQEDSAVYLCASSLAPGETFAKNIQYFGAGTRLSVL.

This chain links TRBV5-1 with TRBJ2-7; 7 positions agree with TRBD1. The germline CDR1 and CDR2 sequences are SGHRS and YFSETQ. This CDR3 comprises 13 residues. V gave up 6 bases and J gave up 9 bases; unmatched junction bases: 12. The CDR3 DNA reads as TGCGCCAGCAAAGATACAGGGGAAGGGAGGCAGTACTTC. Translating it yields CASKDTGEGRQYF. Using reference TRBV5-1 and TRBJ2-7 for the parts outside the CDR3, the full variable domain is KAGVTQTPRYLIKTRGQQVTLSCSPISGHRSVSWYQQTPGQGLQFLFEYFSETQRNKGNFPGRFSGRQFSNSRSEMNVSTLELGDSALYLCASKDTGEGRQYFGPGTRLTVT.

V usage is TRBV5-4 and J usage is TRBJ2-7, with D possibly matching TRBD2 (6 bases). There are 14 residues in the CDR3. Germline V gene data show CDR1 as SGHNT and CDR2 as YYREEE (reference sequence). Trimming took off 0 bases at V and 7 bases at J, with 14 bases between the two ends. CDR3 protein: CASSLATSSREQYF. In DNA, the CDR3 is TGTGCCAGCAGCTTGGCCACTAGCTCACGAGAGCAGTACTTC.

The CDR3 DNA reads as TGTGCCAGCAGCTTAGGGGGTTCCGGGGACGAGCAGTACTTC. It yields the protein CASSLGGSGDEQYF. This chain joins TRBV7-8 and TRBJ2-7; TRBD2 is a possible D gene (5 bases). CDR3 size: 14 residues. Trimming took 1 base from V and 5 from J, leaving 12 bases between them. CDR1 is SGHVS, CDR2 FQNEAQ, per germline.

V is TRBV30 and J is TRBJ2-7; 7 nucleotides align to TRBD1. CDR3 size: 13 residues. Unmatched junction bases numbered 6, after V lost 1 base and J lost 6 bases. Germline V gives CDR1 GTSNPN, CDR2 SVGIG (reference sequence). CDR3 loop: CAWSGTTGTEQYF. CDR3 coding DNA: TGTGCCTGGAGTGGAACGACAGGGACCGAGCAGTACTTC.

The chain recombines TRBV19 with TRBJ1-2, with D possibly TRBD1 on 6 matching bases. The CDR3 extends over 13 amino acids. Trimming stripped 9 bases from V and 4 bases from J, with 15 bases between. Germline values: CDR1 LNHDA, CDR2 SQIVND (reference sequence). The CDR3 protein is CASRGGQGYGYTF. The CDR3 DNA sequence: TGTGCCAGCCGGGGGGGCCAAGGCTATGGCTACACCTTC.

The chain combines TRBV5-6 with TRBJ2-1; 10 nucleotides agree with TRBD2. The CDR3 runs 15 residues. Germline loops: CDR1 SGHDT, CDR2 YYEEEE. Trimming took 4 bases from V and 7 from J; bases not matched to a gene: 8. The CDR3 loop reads CASSRGLATPNEQFF. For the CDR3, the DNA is TGTGCCAGCAGCAGGGGACTAGCGACTCCAAATGAGCAGTTCTTC.

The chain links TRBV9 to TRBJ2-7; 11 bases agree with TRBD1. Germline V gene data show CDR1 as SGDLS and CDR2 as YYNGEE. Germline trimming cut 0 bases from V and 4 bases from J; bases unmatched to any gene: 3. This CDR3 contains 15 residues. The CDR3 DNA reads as TGTGCCAGCAGCGTAGAGGGACAGGGGGTGTACGAGCAGTACTTC. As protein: CASSVEGQGVYEQYF. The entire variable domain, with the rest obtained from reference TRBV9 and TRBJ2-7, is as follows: DSGVTQTPKHLITATGQRVTLRCSPRSGDLSVYWYQQSLDQGLQFLIQYYNGEERAKGNILERFSAQQFPDLHSELNLSSLELGDSALYFCASSVEGQGVYEQYFGPGTRLTVT.

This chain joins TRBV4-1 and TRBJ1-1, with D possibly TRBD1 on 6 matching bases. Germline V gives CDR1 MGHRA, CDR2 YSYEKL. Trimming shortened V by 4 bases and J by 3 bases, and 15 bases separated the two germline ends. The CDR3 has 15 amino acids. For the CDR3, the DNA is TGCGCCAGCAGCCCTCTACCAGGGGCGGACACTGAAGCTTTCTTT. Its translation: CASSPLPGADTEAFF.

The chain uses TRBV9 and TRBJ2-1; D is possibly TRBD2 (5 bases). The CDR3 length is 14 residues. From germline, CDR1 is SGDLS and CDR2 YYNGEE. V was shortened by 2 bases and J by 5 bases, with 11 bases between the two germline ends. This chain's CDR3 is CASSVVFSDNEQFF. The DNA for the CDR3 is TGTGCCAGCAGCGTTGTTTTTAGCGACAATGAGCAGTTCTTC.

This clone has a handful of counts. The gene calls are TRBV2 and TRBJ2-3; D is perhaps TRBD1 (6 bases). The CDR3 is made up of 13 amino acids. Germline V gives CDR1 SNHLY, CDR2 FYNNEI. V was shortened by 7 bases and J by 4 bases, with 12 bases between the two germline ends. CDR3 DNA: TGTGCCAGCATCTCAGGGGCGGCAGATACGCAGTATTTT. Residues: CASISGAADTQYF.

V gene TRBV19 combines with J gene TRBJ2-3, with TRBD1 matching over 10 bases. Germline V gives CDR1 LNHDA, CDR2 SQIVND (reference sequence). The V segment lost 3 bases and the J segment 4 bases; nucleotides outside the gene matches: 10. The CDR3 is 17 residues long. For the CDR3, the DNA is TGTGCCAGTAGTATGGGGCGGGGGACAGGGGCGGCAGATACGCAGTATTTT. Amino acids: CASSMGRGTGAADTQYF.

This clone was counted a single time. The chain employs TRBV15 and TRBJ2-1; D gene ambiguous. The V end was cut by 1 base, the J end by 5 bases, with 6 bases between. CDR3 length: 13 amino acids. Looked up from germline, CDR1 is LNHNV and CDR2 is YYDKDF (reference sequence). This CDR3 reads CATSRGVHNEQFF. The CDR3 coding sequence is TGTGCCACCAGCAGAGGGGTCCACAATGAGCAGTTCTTC.

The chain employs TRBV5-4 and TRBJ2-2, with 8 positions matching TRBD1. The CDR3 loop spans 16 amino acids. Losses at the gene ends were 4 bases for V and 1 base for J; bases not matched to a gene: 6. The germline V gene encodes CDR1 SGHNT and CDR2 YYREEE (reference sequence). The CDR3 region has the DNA TGTGCCAGCAGCCCCAGACAGGGGATGAACACCGGGGAGCTGTTTTTT. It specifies CASSPRQGMNTGELFF.